The T cell receptor beta chain under discussion was sequenced for a study of sequential checkpoint blockade in melanoma. Study background: Both treatment sequences were followed by maintenance nivolumab. Under 25 patients had matched tumor biopsies before treatment and at week 13 after nivolumab or ipilimumab alone.

Documented treatment: randomized to nivolumab then ipilimumab (arm A) or the reverse (arm B). CDR1 and CDR2 (germline): LNHDA, SQIVND (reference sequence). Trimming cost V 7 bases and J 6 bases; bases outside gene matches: 6. CDR3 length: 14 amino acids. Some clones are missing from TCRdb's copy, which holds only in-frame ones; the method was immunoSEQ multiplex PCR. Of about 21,000 clones listed, around 25% are singletons. The chain joins TRBV19 to TRBJ2-7, with 13 bases fitting TRBD2. This receptor was taken from a human donor with melanoma. Material: tumor tissue (inferred from file names), obtained from a patient given nivolumab and ipilimumab in sequence. The CDR3 protein is CASTAGTSGTEQYF. CDR3 in DNA: TGTGCCAGTACCGCCGGGACTAGCGGGACCGAGCAGTACTTC.